This T cell receptor beta chain derives from a study of cytomegalovirus exposure and HLA in healthy donors. Across the study: Samples from HLA-typed donors yielded 85 million to 95 million unique TCRs in an early data release. Notes on the study in general: Across HLA loci, a later analysis found differing TCR association rates, with DRB1 most and HLA-C fewest.

The PCR made use of 60 Vbeta and 13 Jbeta primers. The method was immunoSEQ multiplex PCR; TCRdb's version includes in-frame clones alone and lacks a portion of them. Seen here are about 160,000 clones, around 80% observed once, and the top ten hold over 1.2%. The CDR3 length is 14 residues. Germline-derived CDR1 and CDR2 are SEHNR and FQNEAQ (reference sequence). A note on this clone: Its target is unknown. A junction boundary mismatches the germline segment, possibly from a read error.

The donors gave bone marrow, and they were healthy. The TCR was taken from a young man in good health and CMV-seronegative. The sample taken for sequencing was PBMCs. The chain links TRBV7-9 to TRBJ2-7; tentative D call: TRBD2 (5 bases). DNA for the CDR3: TGTTCCAGCAGCTTAGGAGCGGTCTCCTACGAGCAGTACTTC. Amino acid sequence: CSSSLGAVSYEQYF.